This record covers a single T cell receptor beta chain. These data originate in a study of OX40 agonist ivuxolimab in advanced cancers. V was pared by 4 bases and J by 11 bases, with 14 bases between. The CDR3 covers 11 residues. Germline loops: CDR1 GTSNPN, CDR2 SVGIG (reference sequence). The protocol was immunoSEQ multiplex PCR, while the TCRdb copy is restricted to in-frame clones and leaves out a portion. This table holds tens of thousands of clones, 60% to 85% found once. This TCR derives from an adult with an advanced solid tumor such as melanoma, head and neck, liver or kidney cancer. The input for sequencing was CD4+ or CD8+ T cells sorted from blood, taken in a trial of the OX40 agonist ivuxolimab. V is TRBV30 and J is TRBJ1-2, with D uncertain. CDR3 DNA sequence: TGTGCCTGGAAAGTCACAGAGGAATACACCTTC. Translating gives CAWKVTEEYTF. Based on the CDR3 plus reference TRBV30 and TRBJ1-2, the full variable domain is SQTIHQWPATLVQPVGSPLSLECTVEGTSNPNLYWYRQAAGRGLQLLFYSVGIGQISSEVPQNLSASRPQDRQFILSSKKLLLSDSGFYLCAWKVTEEYTFGSGTRLTVV.